This T cell receptor beta chain is drawn from a study of shared clonotypes between healthy human individuals. Germline CDR1 KGHSH, CDR2 LQKENI. V was clipped by 5 bases and J by 5 bases, with 9 bases between them. The CDR3 loop spans 12 amino acids. The table came from immunoSEQ multiplex PCR; TCRdb's copy has only in-frame clones and leaves some out. The table lists roughly 2.6 million clones, just over 90% of them singletons. The rearrangement joins TRBV18 to TRBJ2-5; no clear D. This clonotype was sampled from a man aged 18 to 29 in good health. Sequenced material: naive CD4+ T cells sorted from blood. The subset denotes: CD45RA+ positively selected. CDR3 residues: CASSSTWETQYF. CDR3 bases: TGTGCCAGCTCATCGACTTGGGAGACCCAGTACTTC.